This T cell receptor beta chain originates from a study of T cell responses to AZD1222 COVID-19 vaccine. This clone was seen a few times. Antigen: not known. Study results and caveats: The donor group comprised mostly white British people and more females; the analysis possibly underestimated clonal diversity.

Sequencing used immunoSEQ multiplex PCR; TCRdb keeps in-frame clones, though not all of them. The sample has about 100,000 clones; 80% to 95% are singletons. CDR3 length: 15 residues. Germline V gene sequence: CDR1 MDHEN, CDR2 SYDVKM. Deletions cut 5 bases from V and 0 bases from J, with 8 bases between. The gene calls are TRBV28 and TRBJ2-6; TRBD1 is a possible D gene (5 bases). The material sequenced was peripheral blood, taken 28 days after the second AZD1222 dose. The source of this sequence is an adult who received the AZD1222 COVID-19 vaccine. Here the CDR3 DNA reads TGTGCCAGCAGTCTCGACAGCTCTGGGGCCAACGTCCTGACTTTC. This codes for CASSLDSSGANVLTF.